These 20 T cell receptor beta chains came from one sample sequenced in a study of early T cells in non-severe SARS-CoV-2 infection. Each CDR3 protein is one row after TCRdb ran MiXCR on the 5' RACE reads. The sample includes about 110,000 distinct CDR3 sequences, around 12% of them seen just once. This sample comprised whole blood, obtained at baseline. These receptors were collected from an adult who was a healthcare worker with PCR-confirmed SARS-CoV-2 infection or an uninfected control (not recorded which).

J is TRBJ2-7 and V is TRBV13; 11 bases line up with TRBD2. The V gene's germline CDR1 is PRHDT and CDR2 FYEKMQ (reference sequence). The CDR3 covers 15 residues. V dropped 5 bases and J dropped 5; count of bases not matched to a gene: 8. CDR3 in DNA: TGTGCCAGCAGCCTCAGACTAGCGGGACTTGACGAGCAGTACTTC. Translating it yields CASSLRLAGLDEQYF.

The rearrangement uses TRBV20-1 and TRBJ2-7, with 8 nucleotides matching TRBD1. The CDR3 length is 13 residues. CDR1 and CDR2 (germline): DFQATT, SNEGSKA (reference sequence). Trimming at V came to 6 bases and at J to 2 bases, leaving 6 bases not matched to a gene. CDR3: CSAVTGGTYEQYF. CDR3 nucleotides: TGCAGTGCCGTCACAGGGGGGACCTACGAGCAGTACTTC.

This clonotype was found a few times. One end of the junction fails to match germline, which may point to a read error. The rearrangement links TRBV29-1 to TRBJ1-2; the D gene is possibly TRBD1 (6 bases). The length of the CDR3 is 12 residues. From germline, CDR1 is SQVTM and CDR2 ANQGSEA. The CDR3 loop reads CSVEVQGYGYTF. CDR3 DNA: TGCAGCGTCGAAGTACAGGGTTATGGCTACACCTTC. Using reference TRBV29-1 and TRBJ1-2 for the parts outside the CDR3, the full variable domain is SAVISQKPSRDICQRGTSLTIQCQVDSQVTMMFWYRQQPGQSLTLIATANQGSEATYESGFVIDKFPISRPNLTFSTLTVSNMSPEDSSIYLCSVEVQGYGYTFGSGTRLTVV.

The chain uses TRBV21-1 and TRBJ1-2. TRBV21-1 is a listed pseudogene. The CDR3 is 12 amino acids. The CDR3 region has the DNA TGTGCCAGCAGCAATAGCACCTATGGCTACACCTTC. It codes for CASSNSTYGYTF.

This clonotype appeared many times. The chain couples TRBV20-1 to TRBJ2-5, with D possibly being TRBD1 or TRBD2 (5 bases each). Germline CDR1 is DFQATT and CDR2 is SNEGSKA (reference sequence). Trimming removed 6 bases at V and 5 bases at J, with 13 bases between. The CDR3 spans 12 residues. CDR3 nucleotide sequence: TGCAGTGCCGTTCGGGACGGGGAGACCCAGTACTTC. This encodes CSAVRDGETQYF.

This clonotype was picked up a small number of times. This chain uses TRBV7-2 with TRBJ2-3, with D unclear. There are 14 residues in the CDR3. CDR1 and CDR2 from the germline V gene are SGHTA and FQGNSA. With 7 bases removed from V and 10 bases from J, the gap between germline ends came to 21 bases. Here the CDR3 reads CASTLRAPEVAQYF. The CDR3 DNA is TGTGCCAGCACCCTCCGAGCTCCGGAAGTCGCGCAGTATTTT.

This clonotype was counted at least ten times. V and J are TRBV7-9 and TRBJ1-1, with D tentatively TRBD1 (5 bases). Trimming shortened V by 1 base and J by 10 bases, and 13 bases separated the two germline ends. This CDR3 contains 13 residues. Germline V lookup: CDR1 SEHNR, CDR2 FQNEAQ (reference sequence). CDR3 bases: TGTGCCAGCAGCTTAGAGAGGGGTCAGGCAGCTTTCTTT. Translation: CASSLERGQAAFF.

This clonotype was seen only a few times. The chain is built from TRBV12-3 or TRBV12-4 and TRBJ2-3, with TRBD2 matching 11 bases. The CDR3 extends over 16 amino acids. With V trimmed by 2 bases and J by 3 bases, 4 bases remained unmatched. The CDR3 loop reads CASSLSLAGGTDTQYF. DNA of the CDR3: TGTGCCAGCAGTTTAAGCCTAGCGGGGGGAACAGATACGCAGTATTTT.

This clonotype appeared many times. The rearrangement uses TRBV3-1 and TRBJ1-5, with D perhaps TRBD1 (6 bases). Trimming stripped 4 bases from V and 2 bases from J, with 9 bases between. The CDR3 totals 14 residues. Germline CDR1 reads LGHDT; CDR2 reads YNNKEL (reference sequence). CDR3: CASSLNRGNQPQHF. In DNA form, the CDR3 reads TGTGCCAGCAGCCTCAACAGGGGCAATCAGCCCCAGCATTTT.

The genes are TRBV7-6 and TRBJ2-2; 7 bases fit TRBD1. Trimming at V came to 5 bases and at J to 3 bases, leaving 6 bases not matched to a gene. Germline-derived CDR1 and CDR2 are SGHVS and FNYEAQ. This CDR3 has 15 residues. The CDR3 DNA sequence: TGTGCCAGCAGCCGTGGGACAGCGGACACCGGGGAGCTGTTTTTT. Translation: CASSRGTADTGELFF.

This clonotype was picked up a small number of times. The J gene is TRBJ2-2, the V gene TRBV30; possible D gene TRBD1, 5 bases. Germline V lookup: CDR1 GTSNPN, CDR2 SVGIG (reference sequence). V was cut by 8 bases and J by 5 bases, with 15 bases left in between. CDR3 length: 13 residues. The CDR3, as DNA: TGTGCCCGGACGACAGTGCGGACCGGGGAGCTGTTTTTT. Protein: CARTTVRTGELFF.

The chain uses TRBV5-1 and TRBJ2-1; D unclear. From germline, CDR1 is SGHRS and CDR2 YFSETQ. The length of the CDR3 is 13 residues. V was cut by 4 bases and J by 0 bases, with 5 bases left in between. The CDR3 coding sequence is TGCGCCAGCAGCGCGAGCTCCTACAATGAGCAGTTCTTC. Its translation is CASSASSYNEQFF.

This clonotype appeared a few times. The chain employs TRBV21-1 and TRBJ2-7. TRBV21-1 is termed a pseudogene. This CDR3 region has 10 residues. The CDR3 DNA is TGTGCCAGCAGCAATACGGGTCAGTACTTC. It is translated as CASSNTGQYF.

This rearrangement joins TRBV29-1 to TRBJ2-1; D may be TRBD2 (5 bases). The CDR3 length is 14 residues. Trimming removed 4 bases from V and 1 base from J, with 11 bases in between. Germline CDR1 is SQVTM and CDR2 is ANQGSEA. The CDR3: CSVAPRRSYNEQFF. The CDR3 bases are TGCAGCGTTGCCCCCCGGAGGTCCTACAATGAGCAGTTCTTC.

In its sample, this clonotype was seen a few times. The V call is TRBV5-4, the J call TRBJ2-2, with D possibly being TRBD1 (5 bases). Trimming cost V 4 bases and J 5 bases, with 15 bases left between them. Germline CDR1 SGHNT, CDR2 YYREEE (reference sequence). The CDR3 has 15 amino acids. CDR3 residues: CASSSWGRRTGELFF. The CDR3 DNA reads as TGTGCCAGCAGCAGCTGGGGCAGGAGAACCGGGGAGCTGTTTTTT. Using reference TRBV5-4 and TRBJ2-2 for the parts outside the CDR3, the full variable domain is ETGVTQSPTHLIKTRGQQVTLRCSSQSGHNTVSWYQQALGQGPQFIFQYYREEENGRGNFPPRFSGLQFPNYSSELNVNALELDDSALYLCASSSWGRRTGELFFGEGSRLTVL.

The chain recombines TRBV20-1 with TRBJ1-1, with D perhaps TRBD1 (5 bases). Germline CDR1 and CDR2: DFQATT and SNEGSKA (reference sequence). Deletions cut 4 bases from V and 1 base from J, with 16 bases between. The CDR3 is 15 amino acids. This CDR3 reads CSATQGGTTNTEAFF. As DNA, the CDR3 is TGCAGTGCTACCCAGGGAGGGACGACGAACACTGAAGCTTTCTTT.

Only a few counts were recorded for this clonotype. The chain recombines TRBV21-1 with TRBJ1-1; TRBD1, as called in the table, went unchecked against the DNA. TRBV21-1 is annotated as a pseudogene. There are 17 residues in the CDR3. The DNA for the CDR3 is TGTGCCAGCAGCAAAGGCAGGGGACATCATTGTGTACTGAAGCTTTTCTTT. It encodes CASSKGRGHHCVLKLFF.

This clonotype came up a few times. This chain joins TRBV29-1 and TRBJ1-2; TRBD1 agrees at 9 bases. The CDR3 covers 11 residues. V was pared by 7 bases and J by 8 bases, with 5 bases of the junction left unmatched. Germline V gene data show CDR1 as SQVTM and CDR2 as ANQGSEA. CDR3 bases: TGCAGCGGCGGGACAGGGAAAGGCTACACCTTC. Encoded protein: CSGGTGKGYTF.

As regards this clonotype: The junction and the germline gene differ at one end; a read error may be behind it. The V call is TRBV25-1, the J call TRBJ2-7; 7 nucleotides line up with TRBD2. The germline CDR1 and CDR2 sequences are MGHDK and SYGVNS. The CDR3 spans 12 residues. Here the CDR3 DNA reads TGTGCCAGCAGTGCCCGGGGGGAAGCCGTCAACTTT. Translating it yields CASSARGEAVNF.

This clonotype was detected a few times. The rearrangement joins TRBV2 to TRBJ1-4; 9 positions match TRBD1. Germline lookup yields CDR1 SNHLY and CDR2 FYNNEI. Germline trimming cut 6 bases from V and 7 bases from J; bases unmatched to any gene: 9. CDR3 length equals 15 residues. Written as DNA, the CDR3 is TGTGCCAGCAGACCCGGACAGGGGAGAGGTGAAAAACTGTTTTTT. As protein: CASRPGQGRGEKLFF.